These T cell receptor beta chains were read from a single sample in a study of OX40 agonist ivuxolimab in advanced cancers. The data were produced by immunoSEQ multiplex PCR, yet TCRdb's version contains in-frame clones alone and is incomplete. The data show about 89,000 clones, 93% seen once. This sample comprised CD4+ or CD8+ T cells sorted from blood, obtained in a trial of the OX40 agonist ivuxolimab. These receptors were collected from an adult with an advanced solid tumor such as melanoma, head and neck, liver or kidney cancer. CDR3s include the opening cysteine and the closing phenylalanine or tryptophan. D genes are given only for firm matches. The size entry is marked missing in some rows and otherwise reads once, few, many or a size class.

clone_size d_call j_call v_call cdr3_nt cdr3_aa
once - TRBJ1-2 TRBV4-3 TGCGCCAGCAGCCCGCTGACAGGTACTAACTATGGCTACACCTTC CASSPLTGTNYGYTF
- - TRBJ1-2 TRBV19 TGTGCCAGTAGTCCCCGGGCGCAGGGGTATGGCTACACCTTC CASSPRAQGYGYTF
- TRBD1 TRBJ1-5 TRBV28 TGTGCCAGCAGTACAGGGGGCGGGGATAGCAATCAGCCCCAGCATTTT CASSTGGGDSNQPQHF
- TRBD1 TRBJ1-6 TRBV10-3 TGTGCCATCAGGAGGACAGGGGATGTACGTAATTCACCCCTCCACTTT CAIRRTGDVRNSPLHF
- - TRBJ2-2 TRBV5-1 TGCGCCAGCAGCTCAGCGACGGACACCGGGGAGCTGTTTTTT CASSSATDTGELFF
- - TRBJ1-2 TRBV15 TGTGCCACCAGCAGAGATAACAGGCTTAACTATGGCTACACCTTC CATSRDNRLNYGYTF
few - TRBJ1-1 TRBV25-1 TGTGCCAGCCTGCACCGGGTTCTAAACACTGAAGCTTTCTTT CASLHRVLNTEAFF
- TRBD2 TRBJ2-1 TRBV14 TGTGCCAGCAGCCAAGAGGGAGGGCTCGTAGCAACATTAAGATATAACAATGAGCAGTTCTTC CASSQEGGLVATLRYNNEQFF
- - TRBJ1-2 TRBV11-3 TGTGCCAGCAGCTACGGGGGCGGCCTCTATGGCTACACCTTC CASSYGGGLYGYTF
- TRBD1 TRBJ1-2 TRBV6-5 TGTGCCGGCAGGGGGCCAAACTATGGCTACACCTTC CAGRGPNYGYTF
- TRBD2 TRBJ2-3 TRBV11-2 TGTGCCAGCAGCTTAGTATATTTTGGGACTAGCGGGGGAGATACGCAGTATTTT CASSLVYFGTSGGDTQYF
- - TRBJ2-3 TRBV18 TGTGCCAGCTCACCAGTGGGGAGCGCAGATACGCAGTATTTT CASSPVGSADTQYF
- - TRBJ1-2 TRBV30 TGTGCCTGGAGTCGGCAATTTGCGGGAACCTTC CAWSRQFAGTF
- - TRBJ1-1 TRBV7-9 TGTGCCAGCAGCTTAGTGGGCGTTCACACTGAAGCTTTCTTT CASSLVGVHTEAFF
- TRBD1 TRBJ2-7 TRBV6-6 TGTGTCAGCAGTTACTTCGACAGGGGTGGAGAGCAGTACTTC CVSSYFDRGGEQYF
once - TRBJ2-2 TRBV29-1 TGCAGCGTTGAATCTCCCGGGGAGCTGTTTTTT CSVESPGELFF
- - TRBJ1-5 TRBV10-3 TGTGCCATCAGTGAGGTGGGACCTAGCAATCAGCCCCAGCATTTT CAISEVGPSNQPQHF
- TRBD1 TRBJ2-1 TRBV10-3 TGTGCCATCAGTGAGCCGGGACAGGCCTACAATGAGCAGTTCTTC CAISEPGQAYNEQFF
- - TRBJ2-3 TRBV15 TGTGCGAGCAGGGTTGGGGATACGCAGTATTTT CASRVGDTQYF
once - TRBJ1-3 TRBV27 TGTGCCAGCAGTTCGGGCCGCTCTGGAAACACCATATATTTT CASSSGRSGNTIYF
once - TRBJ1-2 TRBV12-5 TGTGCTAGTGGCCCGATTCAAGGCCGGTACTCTGGCTACACCTTC CASGPIQGRYSGYTF
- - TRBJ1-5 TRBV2 TGTGCCAGCAGTGTACAGGGTGGGGATCAGCCCCAGCATTTT CASSVQGGDQPQHF
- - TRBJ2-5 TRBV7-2 TGTGCCAGCAGCTTCGGCAGCCAAGAGACCCAGTACTTC CASSFGSQETQYF
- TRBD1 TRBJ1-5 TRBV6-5 TGTGCCAGCAGTTACTCGACAGGGCAGCCTCAGCCCCAGCATTTT CASSYSTGQPQPQHF
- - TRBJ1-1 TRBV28 TGTGCCAGCAGTTTACTCCGGGGTGAAGCTTTCTTT CASSLLRGEAFF
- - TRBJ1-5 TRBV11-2 TGTGCCAGCAGCTTTGCTCAGGGGTTCAAACAGCCCCAGCATTTT CASSFAQGFKQPQHF
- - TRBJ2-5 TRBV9 TGTGCCAGCAGCGTAGCAATAGGGCAAGAGACCCAGTACTTC CASSVAIGQETQYF
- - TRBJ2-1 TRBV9 TGTGCCAGCAGCGTAGGTCCTGGGCTAGAAAGGGCCAATGAGCAGTTCTTC CASSVGPGLERANEQFF
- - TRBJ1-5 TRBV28 TGTGCCAGCAGTTTGCATCAGCCCCAGCATTTT CASSLHQPQHF